A single sample is the source of the 14 T cell receptor beta chains below, sequenced in a study of T cells in tuberculosis. Only in-frame clones appear in the TCRdb table, and some are missing; sequencing was by immunoSEQ multiplex PCR. Here the sample spans 6,500 to 8,000 clones, 85% to 95% being singletons. The material sequenced was PBMCs. Receptors were obtained from an adult with tuberculosis.

This clone was picked up one time. The chain couples TRBV6-5 to TRBJ2-1, with 12 bases aligning to TRBD2. CDR3 length: 16 residues. Trimming took 2 bases from V and 8 from J; bases not matched to a gene: 7. The germline gives CDR1 MNHEY, CDR2 SVGAGI. The CDR3 protein is CASSYGGTSGRDEQFF. The CDR3 DNA reads TGTGCCAGCAGTTACGGGGGGACTAGCGGGCGGGATGAGCAGTTCTTC.

The V and J genes are TRBV6-5 and TRBJ2-1; D ambiguous. Trimming left V 8 bases short and J 5 bases short, with 16 bases between. The CDR3 sequence is 14 residues long. Germline V gene sequence: CDR1 MNHEY, CDR2 SVGAGI. CDR3 region: CASSLAGEDNEQFF. The CDR3 coding sequence is TGTGCCAGCTCTTTGGCAGGCGAAGACAATGAGCAGTTCTTC.

The gene calls are TRBV7-2 and TRBJ2-1; perhaps TRBD2 as D (5 bases). Deletions cut 2 bases from V and 9 bases from J, with 17 bases between. Per germline, CDR1 SGHTA and CDR2 FQGNSA. The CDR3 has 15 amino acids. The CDR3 DNA sequence: TGTGCCAGCAGCTTATTTTACGGGGTGCGCATTGAGCAGTTCTTC. It is translated as CASSLFYGVRIEQFF.

This rearrangement joins TRBV6-1 to TRBJ1-5; tentatively, D is TRBD1 (5 bases). The CDR3 totals 13 residues. The germline gives CDR1 MNHNS, CDR2 SASEGT. V was trimmed by 7 bases and J by 7 bases, leaving 14 bases between them. This chain's CDR3 is CASIQGEGQPQHF. The CDR3 coding sequence is TGTGCCAGCATCCAAGGGGAGGGACAGCCCCAGCATTTT.

The chain joins TRBV7-6 to TRBJ2-2; D is undetermined. CDR1 SGHVS and CDR2 FNYEAQ come from the germline V gene. The length of the CDR3 is 13 residues. With 6 bases removed from V and 1 base from J, the gap between germline ends came to 6 bases. CDR3 region: CASSPMNTGELFF. DNA of the CDR3: TGTGCCAGCAGTCCTATGAACACCGGGGAGCTGTTTTTT. Full variable domain (missing parts from reference TRBV7-6 and TRBJ2-2): GAGVSQSPRYKVTKRGQDVALRCDPISGHVSLYWYRQALGQGPEFLTYFNYEAQQDKSGLPNDRFSAERPEGSISTLTIQRTEQRDSAMYRCASSPMNTGELFFGEGSRLTVL.

The genes are TRBV27 and TRBJ2-7; TRBD2 aligns across 7 bases. The CDR3 contains 15 residues. Unmatched junction bases numbered 16, after V lost 8 bases and J lost 6 bases. Looked up from germline, CDR1 is MNHEY and CDR2 is SMNVEV (reference sequence). The CDR3 region has the DNA TGTGCCAGCCGACCCGGGACTACCCTTTTATCCGAGCAGTACTTC. Protein product: CASRPGTTLLSEQYF.

This chain uses TRBV29-1 with TRBJ2-1; a possible D gene is TRBD2 (5 bases). Trimming cost V 4 bases and J 4 bases, with 14 bases left between them. The CDR3 spans 14 residues. Per the germline V gene, CDR1 is SQVTM and CDR2 is ANQGSEA. The CDR3 DNA is TGCAGCGTTGCCATCAGCGGCTCTTACAATGAGCAGTTCTTC. As protein: CSVAISGSYNEQFF.

This chain uses TRBV7-9 with TRBJ2-7; D is possibly TRBD2 (5 bases). CDR3 length equals 14 residues. The germline V gene has CDR1 SEHNR and CDR2 FQNEAQ (reference sequence). V was trimmed by 1 base and J by 9 bases, leaving 16 bases between them. In DNA form, the CDR3 reads TGTGCCAGCAGCTTAGGGACTTCTTTTACGAGGCAGTACTTC. Translating it yields CASSLGTSFTRQYF.

V and J are TRBV6-5 and TRBJ2-3; a weak D match, TRBD1 (5 bases). V was pared by 8 bases and J by 2 bases, with 17 bases between. The CDR3 extends over 15 amino acids. Germline V gene lookup returns CDR1 MNHEY and CDR2 SVGAGI. The CDR3 region has the DNA TGTGCCAGCCAAGGGGCATCATTATTCACAGATACGCAGTATTTT. Protein product: CASQGASLFTDTQYF.

As for this clone: A read error may account for a junction end that differs from germline. V gene TRBV30 combines with J gene TRBJ2-4, with 12 bases fitting TRBD2. From germline, CDR1 is GTSNPN and CDR2 SVGIG (reference sequence). This CDR3 spans 16 amino acids. CDR3 nucleotides: TGTGCCTGGAGCCTAAGACTAGCGGGAGCCCAAAACATTCAGTACTTC. Translation: CAWSLRLAGAQNIQYF. The complete variable domain, with remaining parts taken from reference TRBV30 and TRBJ2-4, reads SQTIHQWPATLVQPVGSPLSLECTVEGTSNPNLYWYRQAAGRGLQLLFYSVGIGQISSEVPQNLSASRPQDRQFILSSKKLLLSDSGFYLCAWSLRLAGAQNIQYFGAGTRLSVL.

The genes are TRBV6-1 and TRBJ2-5; D might be TRBD1 (5 bases). The V and J ends lost 3 bases and 5 bases respectively, with 16 bases between them. The CDR3 has 15 residues. Germline V gives CDR1 MNHNS, CDR2 SASEGT. CDR3 nucleotides: TGTGCCAGCAGTGATTCGCAGGGCCTACAGGAGACCCAGTACTTC. It encodes CASSDSQGLQETQYF.

V and J are TRBV4-1 and TRBJ2-2; 11 nucleotides align to TRBD2. J lost 5 bases, V lost 4 bases, and 6 bases had no gene match. Germline CDR1 reads MGHRA; CDR2 reads YSYEKL. The CDR3 length is 16 residues. The CDR3 DNA reads as TGCGCCAGCAGCCCCGGGAGACTAGCGGGGACCGGGGAGCTGTTTTTT. Its translation: CASSPGRLAGTGELFF.

The J gene is TRBJ1-6, the V gene TRBV5-8; D may be TRBD1 (6 bases). V dropped 7 bases and J dropped 10 bases, with 18 bases sitting between them. This CDR3 spans 14 amino acids. The germline V gene encodes CDR1 SGHTS and CDR2 YDEGEE. CDR3 residues: CASEQGVLPSPLHF. In nucleotides, the CDR3 is TGTGCCAGCGAACAGGGTGTATTGCCCTCACCCCTCCACTTT. Using reference TRBV5-8 and TRBJ1-6 for the parts outside the CDR3, the full variable domain is EAGVTQSPTHLIKTRGQQATLRCSPISGHTSVYWYQQALGLGLQFLLWYDEGEERNRGNFPPRFSGRQFPNYSSELNVNALELEDSALYLCASEQGVLPSPLHFGNGTRLTVT.

The rearrangement joins TRBV28 to TRBJ2-7; D not resolved. CDR3 length: 11 residues. V was trimmed by 3 bases and J by 7 bases, leaving 7 bases between them. The V gene's germline CDR1 is MDHEN and CDR2 SYDVKM. The chain's CDR3 is CASSLEREQYF. The DNA of the CDR3 is TGTGCCAGCAGTTTGGAGCGTGAGCAGTACTTC.